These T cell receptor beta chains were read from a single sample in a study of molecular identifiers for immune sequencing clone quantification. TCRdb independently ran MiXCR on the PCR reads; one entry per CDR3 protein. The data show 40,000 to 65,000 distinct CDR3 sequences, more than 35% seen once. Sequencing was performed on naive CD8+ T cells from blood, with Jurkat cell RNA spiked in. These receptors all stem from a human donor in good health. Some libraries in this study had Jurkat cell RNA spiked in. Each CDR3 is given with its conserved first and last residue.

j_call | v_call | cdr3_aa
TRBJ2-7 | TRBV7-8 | CASSLAGSNYEQYF
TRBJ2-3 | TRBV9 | CASGEGVETRTDTQYF
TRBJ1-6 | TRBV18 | CAPVRGENSPLHF
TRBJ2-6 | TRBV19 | CATSTGSELLTF
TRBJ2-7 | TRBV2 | CATGGTGGSYEQYF
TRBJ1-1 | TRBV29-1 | CSALGGTRGTEAFF
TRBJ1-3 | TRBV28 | CASSFMRGKSSGNTIYF
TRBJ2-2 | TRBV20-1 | CSAREQNTGELFF
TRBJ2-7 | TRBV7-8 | CASSPVPQGFHEQYF
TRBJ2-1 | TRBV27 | CASSSFSYWEGNEQFF
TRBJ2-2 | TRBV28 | CASGAITGVPGELFF
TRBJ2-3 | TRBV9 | CASSVWGSEDTQYF
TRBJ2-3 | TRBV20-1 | CSATRLAAKDTQYF
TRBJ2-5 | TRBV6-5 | CASSYRLAGGRETQNF
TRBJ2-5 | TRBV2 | CASSAPRGPQETQYF
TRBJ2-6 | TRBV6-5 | CASSLTSGRASGANVLTF
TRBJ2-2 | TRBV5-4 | CASSPGLSGELFF
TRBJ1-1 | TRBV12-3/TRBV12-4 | CASSYTGATEAFF